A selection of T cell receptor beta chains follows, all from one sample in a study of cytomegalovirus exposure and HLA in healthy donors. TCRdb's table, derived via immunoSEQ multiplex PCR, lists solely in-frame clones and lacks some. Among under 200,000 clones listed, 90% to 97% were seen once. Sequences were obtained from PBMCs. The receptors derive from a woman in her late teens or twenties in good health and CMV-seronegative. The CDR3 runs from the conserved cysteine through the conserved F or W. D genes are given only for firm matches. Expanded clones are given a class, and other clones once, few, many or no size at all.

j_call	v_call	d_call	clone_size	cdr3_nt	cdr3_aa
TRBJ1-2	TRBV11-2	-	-	TGTGCCAGCAGCTTAGATACCGGGTATCGTGGCTACACCTTC	CASSLDTGYRGYTF
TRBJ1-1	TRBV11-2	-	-	TGTGCCAGCAGCGCGACAGGTCCCACTGAAGCTTTCTTT	CASSATGPTEAFF
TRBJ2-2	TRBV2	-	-	TGTGCCAGCAGTGAAAGAGGGATGAACACCGGGGAGCTGTTTTTT	CASSERGMNTGELFF
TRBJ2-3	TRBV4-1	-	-	TGCGCCAGCAGCGTCCCTCCGTACACAGATACGCAGTATTTT	CASSVPPYTDTQYF
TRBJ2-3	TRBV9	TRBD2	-	TGTGCCAGCAGCGAATATCTAGCGGGGGGCTCAGATACGCAGTATTTT	CASSEYLAGGSDTQYF
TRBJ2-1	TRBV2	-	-	TGTGCCAGCAGGGGGACGCGGGGGCACTCCTACAATGAGCAGTTCTTC	CASRGTRGHSYNEQFF
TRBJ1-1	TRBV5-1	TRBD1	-	TGCGCCAGCAGCCTCGACAGGGCCACTGAAGCTTTCTTT	CASSLDRATEAFF
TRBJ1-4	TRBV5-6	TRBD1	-	TGTGCCAGCAGTCCGGACAGGGGAACGACTAATGAAAAACTGTTTTTT	CASSPDRGTTNEKLFF
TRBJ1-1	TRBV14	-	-	TGTGCCAGCAGCCAACGGGAAAACACTGAAGCTTTCTTT	CASSQRENTEAFF
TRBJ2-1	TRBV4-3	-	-	TGCGCCAGCAGCCAAGTCTTCTCAGGGCCCTTCTACAATGAGCAGTTCTTC	CASSQVFSGPFYNEQFF
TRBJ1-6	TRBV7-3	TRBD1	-	TGTGCCAGCAGCTTAAAGAGGGACAGGGGTGGTCGGTATAATTCACCCCTCCACTTT	CASSLKRDRGGRYNSPLHF
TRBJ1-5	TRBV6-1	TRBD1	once	TGTGCCAGCAGTGCAGCGTGGCGGGACAGGGCCATGTATAGCAATCAGCCCCAGCATTTT	CASSAAWRDRAMYSNQPQHF
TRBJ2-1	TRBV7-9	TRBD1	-	TGTGCCAGCAGCATAAACCCCAGGGGGTTAACCTACAATGAGCAGTTCTTC	CASSINPRGLTYNEQFF
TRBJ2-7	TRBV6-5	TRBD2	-	TGTGCCAGCAGTCCGGCTAGCGGGGGCTCCTGGGAGCAGTACTTC	CASSPASGGSWEQYF
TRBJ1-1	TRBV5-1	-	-	TGCGCCAGCAGCTTCCGTCAGGGGATGAACACTGAAGCTTTCTTT	CASSFRQGMNTEAFF
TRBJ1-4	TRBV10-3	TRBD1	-	TGTGCCAGCGGACAGGGATTTAATGAAAAACTGTTTTTT	CASGQGFNEKLFF
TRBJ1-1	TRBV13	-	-	TGTGCCAGCAGCGTACCGACAGAGAACACTGAAGCTTTCTTT	CASSVPTENTEAFF